This section outlines one TCR beta chain sequence together with its context. The data belong to a study of Ad26.COV2.S vaccination and SARS-CoV-2 variants. The overall study: Once or twice, 56 days apart, Ad26.COV2.S was delivered intramuscularly.

Treatment defined: about 20 received Ad26.COV2.S at low or high dose, single or two shots; about 5 received placebo; per-sample allocation not given. The investigators took samples on day 63 after the first vaccine or placebo injection. Participants' vaccine, an Ad26 vector, delivered Wuhan-strain SARS-CoV-2 spike. CDR1 is SNHLY and CDR2 is FYNNEI in the germline V gene. V was clipped by 3 bases and J by 7 bases; unmatched bases: 10. The CDR3 consists of 15 residues. Measured with immunoSEQ multiplex PCR; TCRdb has only the in-frame clones, and not every one. Of hundreds of thousands of clones in the sample, around 86% were seen once.

The receptor's source is a person between 18 and 65 years old who received the Ad26.COV2.S COVID-19 vaccine or a placebo. This sequence joins TRBV2 and TRBJ2-7, with 9 bases fitting TRBD1. The starting material was peripheral blood, obtained in a trial of Ad26.COV2.S vaccine versus placebo. CDR3 in DNA: TGTGCCAGCAGTGAGGAATGGGACAGGGTCTGGGAGCAGTACTTC. It codes for CASSEEWDRVWEQYF.